This entry describes one T cell receptor beta chain. The sample is drawn from a study of blood T cell repertoires in COVID-19. Whole-study context: Acute-phase and convalescent COVID-19 samples originated in the United States, Italy and Spain.

In the authors' workflow: Reference gene primers were amplified, and this amplification served to estimate nucleated cell counts. This table comes from immunoSEQ multiplex PCR, and its TCRdb copy is limited to in-frame clones, with some not included. V and J calls and clone size are given by that table; D and trimming were obtained from the DNA. Of about 210,000 clones listed, roughly 84% were seen once; the top ten hold 4.9%. The TCR comes from an elderly woman with acute or convalescent COVID-19. Sequenced sample: peripheral blood.

The CDR3 reads CATAGGSNYGYTF. Written as DNA, the CDR3 is TGTGCCACCGCAGGGGGTTCTAACTATGGCTACACCTTC. This chain connects TRBV24-1 to TRBJ1-2; 7 bases match TRBD1. Germline CDR1 and CDR2: KGHDR and SFDVKD. V lost 9 bases, J lost 0 bases, and 3 bases stayed unmatched. This CDR3 region has 13 residues.